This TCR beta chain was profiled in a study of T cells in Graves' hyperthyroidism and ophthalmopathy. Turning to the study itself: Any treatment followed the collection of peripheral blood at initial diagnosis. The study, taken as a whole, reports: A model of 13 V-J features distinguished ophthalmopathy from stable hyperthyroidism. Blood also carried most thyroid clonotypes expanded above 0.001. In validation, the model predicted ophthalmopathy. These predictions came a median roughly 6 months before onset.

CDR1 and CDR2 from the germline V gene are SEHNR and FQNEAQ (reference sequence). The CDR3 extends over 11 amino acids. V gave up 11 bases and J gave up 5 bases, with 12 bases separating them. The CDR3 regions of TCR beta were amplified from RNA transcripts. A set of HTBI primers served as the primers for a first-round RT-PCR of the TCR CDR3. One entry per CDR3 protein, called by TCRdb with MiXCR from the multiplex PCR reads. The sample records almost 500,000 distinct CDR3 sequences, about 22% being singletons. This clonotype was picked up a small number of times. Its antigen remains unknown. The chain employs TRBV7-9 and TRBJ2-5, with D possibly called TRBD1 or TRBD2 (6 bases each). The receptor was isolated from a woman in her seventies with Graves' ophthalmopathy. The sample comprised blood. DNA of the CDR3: TGTGCCGTCCGAGGGGGGGAGACCCAGTACTTC. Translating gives CAVRGGETQYF.